The following is a T cell receptor (beta chain) sequence with its context. Its antigen remains unidentified. The record originates from a study of cytomegalovirus exposure and HLA in healthy donors. Study-wide points: Later work showed greater clonal expansion in HLA-associated TCR beta chains than in equally common others. In a later analysis, TCR association rates varied by HLA locus: DRB1 most, HLA-C fewest. The later analysis indicated that the majority of CMV-associated TCR beta chains appeared HLA-restricted. There were approximately 150 TCR beta chains listed as cytomegalovirus-associated.

The CDR3 length is 13 residues. Germline-derived CDR1 and CDR2 are SGHRS and YFSETQ. PCR used 60 Vbeta primers and 13 Jbeta primers. Sequenced by immunoSEQ multiplex PCR; TCRdb stores in-frame clones only, minus some. The sample holds about 270,000 clones; just over 70% are singletons and the top ten take 2% to 2.5%. This TCR was sampled from a female donor in good health and CMV-seronegative. Specimen: PBMCs. The gene calls are TRBV5-1 and TRBJ2-5; 10 bases match TRBD2. The J call may be wrong; the DNA end is better matched by TRBJ2-7. The CDR3 loop is CASRLAGFNEQYF. The CDR3 region has the DNA TGCGCCAGCAGACTAGCGGGATTCAACGAGCAGTACTTC.